This T cell receptor (beta chain) was sequenced in a study of blood T cell repertoires in COVID-19. Germline V gene data show CDR1 as MDHEN and CDR2 as SYDVKM. The length of the CDR3 is 16 residues. V gave up 4 bases and J gave up 8 bases; unmatched junction bases: 12. The repertoire was sequenced with immunoSEQ multiplex PCR; TCRdb's copy has only in-frame clones and lacks some. The table shows 410,000 or so clones, with 89% occurring only once. The sample consisted of peripheral blood. This rearrangement joins TRBV28 to TRBJ2-1, with TRBD2 identical over 9 bases. The receptor was derived from a woman between 40 and 55 years old with COVID-19, enrolled during active disease. In DNA, the CDR3 is TGTGCCAGCAGTTGGTACCGGGGAGCGGGAGGACATGAGCAGTTCTTC. This translates into CASSWYRGAGGHEQFF. The entire variable domain, with the rest obtained from reference TRBV28 and TRBJ2-1, is as follows: DVKVTQSSRYLVKRTGEKVFLECVQDMDHENMFWYRQDPGLGLRLIYFSYDVKMKEKGDIPEGYSVSREKKERFSLILESASTNQTSMYLCASSWYRGAGGHEQFFGPGTRLTVL.